This T cell receptor beta chain was captured in a study of beta chain features in type 1 diabetes. Study conclusions and caveats: PCR, the amplification step, might favor shorter templates, equally in patients and controls.

The CDR3 has 14 residues. Germline assignment: CDR1 SGHVS and CDR2 FNYEAQ. Germline trimming cut 5 bases from V and 6 bases from J; bases unmatched to any gene: 5. To note about this clone: Its antigen is unknown.

The authors reverse transcribed all of the isolated RNA, so sequencing captured expressed TCRB transcripts. Using immunoSEQ multiplex PCR, the repertoire was profiled, and TCRdb retains in-frame clones only, with some absent. The sample has 350,000 to 400,000 clones, around 15% seen once; the top ten hold approximately 0.02%. Cells sorted by CD45RO/CCR7/CD25/CD127/CD95/CD27 comprised CD4+ naive, central memory, regulatory and stem cell-like memory cells. This clonotype originated in a young woman in good health. The sequencing sample was made of naive CD4+ T cells from blood. The chain couples TRBV7-6 to TRBJ1-4; 8 nucleotides agree with TRBD1. The CDR3 DNA sequence: TGTGCCAGCAGCCGACAGGGGACATATGAAAAACTGTTTTTT. Translated, it gives CASSRQGTYEKLFF.